The 11 T cell receptor beta chains in this list originate from one sample, sequenced in a study of a mutant IDH1 vaccine in newly diagnosed glioma. Regarding time point: week 47, end of study. Doses consisted of 300 ug of mutant IDH1 20-mer peptide each, paired with topical imiquimod. Antigens for these TCRs are unknown. The method was immunoSEQ multiplex PCR; TCRdb's version includes in-frame clones alone and lacks a portion of them. The table has about 56,000 clones, 75% to 90% seen once. Sequenced material: PBMCs, taken from a glioma patient whose treatment included an IDH1 peptide vaccine. The source is a woman aged 45-65 years with glioma.

This chain links TRBV7-2 with TRBJ2-1, with 12 positions matching TRBD2. The V and J ends lost 5 bases and 7 bases, in that order; junction bases with no gene match: 12. CDR3 length: 17 residues. CDR1 and CDR2 from the germline V gene are SGHTA and FQGNSA. The CDR3 reads CASSQPALAGGANEQFF. As DNA, the CDR3 is TGTGCCAGCAGCCAACCGGCTCTAGCGGGGGGGGCGAATGAGCAGTTCTTC.

The chain employs TRBV7-8 and TRBJ1-4; D may be TRBD1 (6 bases). This CDR3 region has 17 residues. CDR1 is SGHVS, CDR2 FQNEAQ, per germline. Trimming stripped 3 bases from V and 1 base from J, with 15 bases between. CDR3 residues: CASSFQGTPRTNEKLFF. CDR3 sequence (DNA): TGTGCCAGCAGCTTCCAGGGGACTCCCCGAACTAATGAAAAACTGTTTTTT.

The chain uses TRBV5-1 and TRBJ2-5; 9 bases line up with TRBD2. Germline-derived CDR1 and CDR2 are SGHRS and YFSETQ. This CDR3 has 15 residues. V lost 0 bases and J lost 4; bases outside the gene matches: 4. The CDR3 here is CASSLAAGGRETQYF. DNA for the CDR3: TGCGCCAGCAGCTTGGCCGCGGGAGGGAGAGAGACCCAGTACTTC.

This clone has only one observation. The chain carries TRBV4-1 and TRBJ2-5; maybe TRBD2 (6 bases). The length of the CDR3 is 16 residues. Trimming shortened V by 2 bases and J by 2 bases, and 15 bases separated the two germline ends. Germline V gene data show CDR1 as MGHRA and CDR2 as YSYEKL. CDR3 in amino acids: CASSQPGLRGQETQYF. CDR3 DNA sequence: TGCGCCAGCAGCCAACCGGGACTCCGGGGTCAAGAGACCCAGTACTTC.

The V call is TRBV7-2, the J call TRBJ2-7, with no clear D. The V end lost 2 bases, the J end lost 3 bases, and 14 bases lay between the germline ends. The CDR3 contains 15 residues. CDR1 is SGHTA, CDR2 FQGNSA, per germline. CDR3 DNA: TGTGCCAGCAGCTTATTCTCTCCGTCTAGCTACGAGCAGTACTTC. As protein: CASSLFSPSSYEQYF. The full variable domain, in which reference TRBV7-2 and TRBJ2-7 provide the parts outside the CDR3, is GAGVSQSPSNKVTEKGKDVELRCDPISGHTALYWYRQSLGQGLEFLIYFQGNSAPDKSGLPSDRFSAERTGGSVSTLTIQRTQQEDSAVYLCASSLFSPSSYEQYFGPGTRLTVT.

V is TRBV5-6 and J is TRBJ1-4; D might be TRBD1 (5 bases). CDR3 length equals 14 residues. The V end was cut by 4 bases, the J end by 3 bases, with 10 bases between. Germline V gene data show CDR1 as SGHDT and CDR2 as YYEEEE. In DNA, the CDR3 is TGTGCCAGCAGCCTTGGAGGGGCTAATGAAAAACTGTTTTTT. Its protein product is CASSLGGANEKLFF.

The rearrangement joins TRBV30 to TRBJ1-5; 9 positions match TRBD1. V trimming: 0 bases; J trimming: 7 bases; junction bases outside the gene matches: 7. The CDR3 length is 15 residues. Germline-derived CDR1 and CDR2 are GTSNPN and SVGIG (reference sequence). In DNA, the CDR3 is TGTGCCTGGAGTGTACGACAGGGGGATTCCCAGCCCCAGCATTTT. It is translated as CAWSVRQGDSQPQHF.

The chain recombines TRBV5-6 with TRBJ2-3; D unclear. CDR3 length equals 17 residues. V gave up 4 bases and J gave up 0 bases, with 18 bases separating them. From germline, CDR1 is SGHDT and CDR2 YYEEEE. CDR3 nucleotides: TGTGCCAGCAGCCGGCTGGGGAACGGCCTTAGCACAGATACGCAGTATTTT. It is translated as CASSRLGNGLSTDTQYF.

The table lists this clone with a few counts. V usage is TRBV19 and J usage is TRBJ2-5, with D unclear. V was pared by 2 bases and J by 2 bases, with 12 bases between. The germline V gene encodes CDR1 LNHDA and CDR2 SQIVND (reference sequence). The length of the CDR3 is 15 residues. The CDR3 DNA is TGTGCCAGTAGTATAATGGTGAGCGCACAAGAGACCCAGTACTTC. The encoded protein is CASSIMVSAQETQYF.

This chain connects TRBV4-3 to TRBJ1-6, with D possibly TRBD1 on 5 matching bases. The V end lost 1 base, the J end lost 5 bases, and 12 bases lay between the germline ends. CDR1 and CDR2 from the germline V gene are LGHNA and YSLEER. The CDR3 covers 16 residues. The CDR3 is CASSQARDRNNSPLHF. The CDR3 DNA follows: TGCGCCAGCAGCCAAGCTCGCGACAGAAATAATTCACCCCTCCACTTT.

The V gene is TRBV7-9, the J gene TRBJ1-2; D is unclear. The CDR3 spans 16 residues. CDR1 is SEHNR, CDR2 FQNEAQ, per germline (reference sequence). Trimming took 1 base from V and 0 from J, leaving 12 bases between them. DNA for the CDR3: TGTGCCAGCAGCTTAGGTTCCGGCTTAGCTAACTATGGCTACACCTTC. Amino acids: CASSLGSGLANYGYTF.